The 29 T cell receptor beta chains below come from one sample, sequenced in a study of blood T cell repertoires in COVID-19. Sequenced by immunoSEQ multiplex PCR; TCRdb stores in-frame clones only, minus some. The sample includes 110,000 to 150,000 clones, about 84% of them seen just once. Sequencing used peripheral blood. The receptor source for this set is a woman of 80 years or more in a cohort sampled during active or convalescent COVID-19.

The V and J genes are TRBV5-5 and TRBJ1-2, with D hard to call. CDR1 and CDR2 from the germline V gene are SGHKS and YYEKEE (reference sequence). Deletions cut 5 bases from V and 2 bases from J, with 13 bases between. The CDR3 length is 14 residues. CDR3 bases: TGTGCCAGCAGTCTCGCGGGCAGCAACTATGGCTACACCTTC. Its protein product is CASSLAGSNYGYTF.

The CDR3, as DNA: TGTGCCAGCAGCCCGCGTACCCCAGATACGCAGTATTTT. Translation gives CASSPRTPDTQYF. V is TRBV9 and J is TRBJ2-3; D unclear. Germline V gene data show CDR1 as SGDLS and CDR2 as YYNGEE. Trimming took 4 bases from V and 4 from J, leaving 10 bases between them. This CDR3 contains 13 residues.

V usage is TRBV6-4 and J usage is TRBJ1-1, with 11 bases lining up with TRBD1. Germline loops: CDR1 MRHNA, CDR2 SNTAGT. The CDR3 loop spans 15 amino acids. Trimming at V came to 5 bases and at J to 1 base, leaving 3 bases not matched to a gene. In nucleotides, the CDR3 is TGTGCCAGCAGTCCCGGGACAGGGGGGAACACTGAAGCTTTCTTT. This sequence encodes CASSPGTGGNTEAFF.

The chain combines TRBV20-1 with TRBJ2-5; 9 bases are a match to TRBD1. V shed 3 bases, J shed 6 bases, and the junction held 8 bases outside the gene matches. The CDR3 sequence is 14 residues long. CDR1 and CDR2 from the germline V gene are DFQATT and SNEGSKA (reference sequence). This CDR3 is CSASPGTGRKTQYF. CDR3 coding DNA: TGCAGTGCTAGTCCCGGGACAGGGAGAAAGACCCAGTACTTC.

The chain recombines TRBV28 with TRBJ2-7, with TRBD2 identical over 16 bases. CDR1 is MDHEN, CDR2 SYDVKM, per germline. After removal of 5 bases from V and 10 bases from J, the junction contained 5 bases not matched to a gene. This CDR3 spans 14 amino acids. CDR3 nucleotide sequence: TGTGCCAGCAGTGCGGGGACTAGCGGGGGGGGACAGTACGTC. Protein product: CASSAGTSGGGQYV.

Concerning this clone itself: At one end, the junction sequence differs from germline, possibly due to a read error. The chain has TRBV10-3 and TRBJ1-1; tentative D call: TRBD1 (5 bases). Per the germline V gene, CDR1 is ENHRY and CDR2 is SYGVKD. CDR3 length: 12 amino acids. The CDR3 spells CAIRGVNTEAFF. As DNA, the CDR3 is TGTGCCATCAGAGGGGTGAACACCGAAGCTTTCTTT.

In DNA, the CDR3 is TGTGCCAGCAGTTCCTCCGGTCCTAGCGGGGAGTTAACAGATACGCAGTATTTT. It yields the protein CASSSSGPSGELTDTQYF. This chain uses TRBV28 with TRBJ2-3; 9 bases align to TRBD2. The CDR3 is made up of 18 amino acids. V lost 4 bases and J lost 3; bases outside the gene matches: 14. Germline V CDR1 and CDR2: MDHEN, SYDVKM.

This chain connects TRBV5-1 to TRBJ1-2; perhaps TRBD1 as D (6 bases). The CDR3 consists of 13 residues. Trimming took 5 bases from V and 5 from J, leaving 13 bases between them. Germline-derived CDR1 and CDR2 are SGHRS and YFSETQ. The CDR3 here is CASRDGQLYGYTF. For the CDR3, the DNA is TGCGCCAGCAGAGACGGACAGTTATATGGCTACACCTTC.

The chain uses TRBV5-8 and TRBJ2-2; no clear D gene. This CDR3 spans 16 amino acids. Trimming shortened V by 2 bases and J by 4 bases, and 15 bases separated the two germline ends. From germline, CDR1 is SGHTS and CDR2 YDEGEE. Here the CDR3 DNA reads TGTGCCAGCAGCTTTTACCGGGTGACGAGCACCGGGGAGCTGTTTTTT. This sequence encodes CASSFYRVTSTGELFF.

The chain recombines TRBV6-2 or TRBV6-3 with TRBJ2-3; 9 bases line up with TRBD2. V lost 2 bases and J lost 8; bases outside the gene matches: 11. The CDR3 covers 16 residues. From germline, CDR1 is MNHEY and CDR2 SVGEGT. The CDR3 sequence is CASSYGGGAPIGTQYF. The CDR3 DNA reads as TGTGCCAGCAGTTACGGCGGGGGGGCCCCTATTGGTACGCAGTATTTT.

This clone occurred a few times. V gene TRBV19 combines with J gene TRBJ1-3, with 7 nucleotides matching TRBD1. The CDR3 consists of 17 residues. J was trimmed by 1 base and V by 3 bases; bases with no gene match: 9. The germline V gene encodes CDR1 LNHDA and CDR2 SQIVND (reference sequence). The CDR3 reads CASSILGQRKSGNTIYF. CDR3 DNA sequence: TGTGCCAGTAGTATCCTGGGACAGCGAAAATCTGGAAACACCATATATTTT.

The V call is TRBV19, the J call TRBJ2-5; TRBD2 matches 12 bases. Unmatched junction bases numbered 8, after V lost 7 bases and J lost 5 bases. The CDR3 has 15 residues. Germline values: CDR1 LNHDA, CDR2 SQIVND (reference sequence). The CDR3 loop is CASTDRTSGEETQYF. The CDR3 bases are TGTGCCAGTACCGATAGGACTAGCGGGGAGGAGACCCAGTACTTC.

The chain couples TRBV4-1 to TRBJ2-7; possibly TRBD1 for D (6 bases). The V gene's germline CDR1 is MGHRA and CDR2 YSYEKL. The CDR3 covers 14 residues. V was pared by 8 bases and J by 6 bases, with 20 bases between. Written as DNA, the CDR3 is TGCGCCAGCGGCCTAACAGAGGGCAGGGGCGAGCAGTACTTC. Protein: CASGLTEGRGEQYF.

The CDR3 DNA sequence: TGTGCCAGCAGACCAGGGGGCCGTACGACTGAAGCTTTCTTT. This codes for CASRPGGRTTEAFF. The J gene is TRBJ1-1, the V gene TRBV28, with 8 bases that match TRBD1. This CDR3 region has 14 residues. Trimming took 6 bases from V and 5 from J; bases not matched to a gene: 8. Looked up from germline, CDR1 is MDHEN and CDR2 is SYDVKM.

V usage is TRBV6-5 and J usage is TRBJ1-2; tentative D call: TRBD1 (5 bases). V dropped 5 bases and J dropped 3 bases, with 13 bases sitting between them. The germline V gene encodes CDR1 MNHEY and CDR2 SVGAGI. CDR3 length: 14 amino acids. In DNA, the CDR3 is TGTGCCAGCAGTCCCGAGGCGGGGGACTATGGCTACACCTTC. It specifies CASSPEAGDYGYTF.

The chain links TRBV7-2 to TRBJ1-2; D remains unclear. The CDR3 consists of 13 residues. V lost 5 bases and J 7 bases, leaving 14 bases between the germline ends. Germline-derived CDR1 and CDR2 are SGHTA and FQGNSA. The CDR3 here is CASSPRRVVGYTF. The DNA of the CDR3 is TGTGCCAGCAGCCCCCGCCGGGTAGTTGGCTACACCTTC.

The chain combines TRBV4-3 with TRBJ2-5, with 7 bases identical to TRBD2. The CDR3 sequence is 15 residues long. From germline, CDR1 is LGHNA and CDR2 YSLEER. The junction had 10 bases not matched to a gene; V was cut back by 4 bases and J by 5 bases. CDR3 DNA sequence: TGCGCCAGCAGCCGATTTCGACTAGCAGGGGAGACCCAGTACTTC. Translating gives CASSRFRLAGETQYF.

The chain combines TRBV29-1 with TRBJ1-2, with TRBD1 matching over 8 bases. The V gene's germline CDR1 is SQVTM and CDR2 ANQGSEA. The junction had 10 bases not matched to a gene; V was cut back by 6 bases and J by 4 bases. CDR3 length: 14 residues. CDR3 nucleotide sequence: TGCAGCGTGAGCTATGGACAGGGAGTCTATGGCTACACCTTC. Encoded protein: CSVSYGQGVYGYTF.

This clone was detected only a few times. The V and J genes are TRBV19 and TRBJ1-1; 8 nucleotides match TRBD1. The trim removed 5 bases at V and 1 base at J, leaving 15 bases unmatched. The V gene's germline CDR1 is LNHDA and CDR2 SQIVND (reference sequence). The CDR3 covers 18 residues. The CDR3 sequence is CASSPQPQGAGWNTEAFF. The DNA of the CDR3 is TGTGCCAGTAGTCCCCAGCCGCAGGGGGCGGGTTGGAACACTGAAGCTTTCTTT.

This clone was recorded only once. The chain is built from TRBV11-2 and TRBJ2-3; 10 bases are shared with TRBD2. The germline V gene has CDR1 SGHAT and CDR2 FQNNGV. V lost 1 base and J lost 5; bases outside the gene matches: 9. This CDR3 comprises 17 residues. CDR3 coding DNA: TGTGCCAGCAGCTTAGGGGTGAGCGGGGGGGCCGGAGATACGCAGTATTTT. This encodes CASSLGVSGGAGDTQYF.

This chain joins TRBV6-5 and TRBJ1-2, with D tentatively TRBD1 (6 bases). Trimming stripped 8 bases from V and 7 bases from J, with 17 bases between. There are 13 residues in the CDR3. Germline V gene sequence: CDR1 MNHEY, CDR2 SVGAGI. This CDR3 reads CASHRGGARGYTF. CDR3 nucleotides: TGTGCCAGCCATAGAGGGGGTGCTCGTGGCTACACCTTC.

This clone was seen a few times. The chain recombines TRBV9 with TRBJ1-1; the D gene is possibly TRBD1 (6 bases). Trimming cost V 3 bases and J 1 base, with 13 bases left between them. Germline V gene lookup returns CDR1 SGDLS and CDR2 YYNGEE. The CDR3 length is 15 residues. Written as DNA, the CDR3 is TGTGCCAGCAGCGCCCACAGGGCAACGAACACTGAAGCTTTCTTT. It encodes CASSAHRATNTEAFF.

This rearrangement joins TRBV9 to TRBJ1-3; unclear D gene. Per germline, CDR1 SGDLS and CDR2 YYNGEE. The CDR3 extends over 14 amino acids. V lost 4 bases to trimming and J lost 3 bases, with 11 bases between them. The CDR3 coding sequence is TGTGCCAGCAGCCCCCAGCAGGTTGGAAACACCATATATTTT. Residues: CASSPQQVGNTIYF.

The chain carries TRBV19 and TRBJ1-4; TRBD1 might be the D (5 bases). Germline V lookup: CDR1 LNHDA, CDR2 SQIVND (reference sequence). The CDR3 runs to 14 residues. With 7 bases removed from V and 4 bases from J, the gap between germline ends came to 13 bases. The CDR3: CASMGRAGNEKLFF. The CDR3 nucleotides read TGTGCCAGTATGGGCAGGGCCGGTAATGAAAAACTGTTTTTT.

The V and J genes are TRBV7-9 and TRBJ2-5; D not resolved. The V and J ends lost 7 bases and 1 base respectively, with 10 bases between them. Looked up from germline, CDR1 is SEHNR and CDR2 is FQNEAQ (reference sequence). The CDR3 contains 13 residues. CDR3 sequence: CASTESSQETQYF. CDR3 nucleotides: TGTGCCAGCACCGAGTCGTCCCAAGAGACCCAGTACTTC. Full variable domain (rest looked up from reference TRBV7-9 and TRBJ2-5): DTGVSQNPRHKITKRGQNVTFRCDPISEHNRLYWYRQTLGQGPEFLTYFQNEAQLEKSRLLSDRFSAERPKGSFSTLEIQRTEQGDSAMYLCASTESSQETQYFGPGTRLLVL.

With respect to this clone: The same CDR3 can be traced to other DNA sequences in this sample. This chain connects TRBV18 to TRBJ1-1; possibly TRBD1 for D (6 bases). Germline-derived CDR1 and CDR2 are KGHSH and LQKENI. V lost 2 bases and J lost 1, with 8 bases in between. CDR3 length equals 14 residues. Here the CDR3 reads CASSPGQPNTEAFF. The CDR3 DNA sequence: TGTGCCAGCTCACCAGGACAGCCGAACACTGAAGCTTTCTTT.

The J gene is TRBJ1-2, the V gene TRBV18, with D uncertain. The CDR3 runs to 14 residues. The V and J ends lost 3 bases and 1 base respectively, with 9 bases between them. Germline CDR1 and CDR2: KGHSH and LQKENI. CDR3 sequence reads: CASSPSGYNYGYTF. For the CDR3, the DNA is TGTGCCAGCTCACCCTCAGGCTATAACTATGGCTACACCTTC.

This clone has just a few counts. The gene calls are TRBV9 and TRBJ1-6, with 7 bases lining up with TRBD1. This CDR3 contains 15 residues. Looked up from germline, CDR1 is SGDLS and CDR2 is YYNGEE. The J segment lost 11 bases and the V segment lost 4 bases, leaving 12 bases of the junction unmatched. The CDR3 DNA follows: TGTGCCAGCAGCCCTGGGACAGCGGAAAGTACACCCCTCCACTTT. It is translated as CASSPGTAESTPLHF.

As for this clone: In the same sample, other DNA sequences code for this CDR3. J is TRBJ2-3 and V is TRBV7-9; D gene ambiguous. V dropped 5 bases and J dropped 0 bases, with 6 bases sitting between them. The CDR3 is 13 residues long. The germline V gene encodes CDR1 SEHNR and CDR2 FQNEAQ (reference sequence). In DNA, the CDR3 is TGTGCCAGCAGCCACGGTAGCACAGATACGCAGTATTTT. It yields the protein CASSHGSTDTQYF.